The present TCR beta chain was sequenced within a study of T cells in Graves' hyperthyroidism and ophthalmopathy. Using RNA transcripts as the source, TCR beta CDR3 regions were amplified. Using the HTBI primer set, a first-round RT-PCR was run on the TCR CDR3. Using its own MiXCR run on the multiplex PCR reads, TCRdb lists one record per CDR3 protein. The sample contains 450,000 to 600,000 distinct CDR3 sequences, 14% of which appear only once. Germline CDR1 LNHDA, CDR2 SQIVND (reference sequence). The CDR3 runs 13 residues. V lost 7 bases to trimming and J lost 5 bases, with 14 bases between them. Sample: blood. This receptor was taken from a woman between 35 and 50 years old with Graves' hyperthyroidism. This chain uses TRBV19 with TRBJ1-1; maybe TRBD1 (5 bases). CDR3 sequence: CASIKTGGTEAFF. CDR3 DNA: TGTGCCAGTATTAAAACAGGAGGGACTGAAGCTTTCTTT. The variable domain in full, with the rest retrieved from reference TRBV19 and TRBJ1-1, is DGGITQSPKYLFRKEGQNVTLSCEQNLNHDAMYWYRQDPGQGLRLIYYSQIVNDFQKGDIAEGYSVSREKKESFPLTVTSAQKNPTAFYLCASIKTGGTEAFFGQGTRLTVV.